These T cell receptor beta chains were read from a single sample in a study of neoadjuvant anti-PD-1 for oral cavity cancer. Clones were sequenced by immunoSEQ multiplex PCR, and TCRdb holds only the in-frame ones, with some missing. The sample has 8,500 to 9,500 clones, over 70% seen once. The input for sequencing was PBMCs, taken after nivolumab (anti-PD-1) treatment. Every receptor here comes from a person between 35 and 79 years old with oral cavity squamous cell carcinoma. Each CDR3 is given with its conserved first and last residue. The D gene is left open where the match is weak. Some rows mark clone size as missing; the rest say once, few, many or name a class of expanded clone.

j_gene | abundance | v_gene | d_gene | CDR3nt | CDR3aa
TRBJ2-3 | . | TRBV11-2 | . | TGTGCCAGCATCCCGTTGAGGGGTCGGACATTAACAGATACGCAGTATTTT | CASIPLRGRTLTDTQYF
TRBJ1-5 | . | TRBV13 | . | TGTGCCAGCAGAAAACGAGGGGAGGACCAGCCCCAGCATTTT | CASRKRGEDQPQHF
TRBJ1-6 | . | TRBV6-5 | TRBD1 | TGTGCCAGCAGTTCCCCCGGACAGGCTCGCAATTCACCCCTCCACTTT | CASSSPGQARNSPLHF
TRBJ1-1 | . | TRBV10-3 | . | TGTGCCAGTGGGGACAAACGGCACCGTGAAGCTTTCTTT | CASGDKRHREAFF
TRBJ1-3 | few | TRBV4-1 | . | TGCGCCAGCAGCCAAGACCCCGCTCCCCACTCTGGAAACACCATATATTTT | CASSQDPAPHSGNTIYF
TRBJ2-2 | . | TRBV19 | TRBD2 | TGTGCCAGTAAGCCGGGAGGAGGCACCGGGGAGCTGTTTTTT | CASKPGGGTGELFF
TRBJ2-7 | . | TRBV5-8 | . | TGTGCCAGCAGCGCTCTCGCCTACGAGCAGTACTTC | CASSALAYEQYF
TRBJ2-3 | once | TRBV27 | . | TGTGCCAGCAGTTTGGCGCCCTGGGGTACGCAGTATTTT | CASSLAPWGTQYF
TRBJ1-1 | . | TRBV16 | TRBD1 | TGTGCCAGCAGCCCCCCCAGGGGGCTGGCTTTCTTT | CASSPPRGLAFF
TRBJ2-2 | few | TRBV5-1 | TRBD2 | TGCGCCAGCAGCTTGCGGGGGCCGACGGGACTAGCGGGATTAAGGGCCGGGGAGCTGTTTTTT | CASSLRGPTGLAGLRAGELFF
TRBJ2-7 | . | TRBV7-3 | TRBD1 | TGTGCCAGCAGCTTAACCGGGACAGGGTTATACGAGCAGTACTTC | CASSLTGTGLYEQYF
TRBJ2-7 | . | TRBV29-1 | . | TGCAGCGCCCTCGACAGGAGCCCCTACGAGCAGTACTTC | CSALDRSPYEQYF
TRBJ2-3 | once | TRBV6-1 | TRBD2 | TGTGCCAGCAGTGGGTGGACTAGCGGGAGTGGCAACACGCAGTATTTT | CASSGWTSGSGNTQYF
TRBJ1-4 | few | TRBV25-1 | . | TGTGCCAGCAGTGAATCGGAGGGATGGGGTGAAAAACTGTTTTTT | CASSESEGWGEKLFF
TRBJ1-2 | . | TRBV6-1 | . | TGTGCCAGCAGTGAGGGGGCCGGGGGCTATGGCTACACCTTC | CASSEGAGGYGYTF
TRBJ2-7 | . | TRBV14 | TRBD1 | TGTGCCAGCAGCCAAGACTTTGGACAGGGAGAGCAGTACTTC | CASSQDFGQGEQYF
TRBJ2-1 | . | TRBV5-1 | TRBD1 | TGCGCCAGCAGCTTACAGGGGCCCAGCTCCTACAATGAGCAGTTCTTC | CASSLQGPSSYNEQFF
TRBJ1-2 | . | TRBV5-4 | . | TGTGCCAGCAGCTTGGGACCAGGCTATGGCTACACCTTC | CASSLGPGYGYTF
TRBJ1-5 | few | TRBV6-6 | . | TGTGCCAGCGCTCCCGGGGGGGAAGGGAGCAATCAGCCCCAGCATTTT | CASAPGGEGSNQPQHF
TRBJ2-2 | . | TRBV9 | TRBD1 | TGTGCCAGCAGCGTCGAGGACAGGGTACCCGGGGAGCTGTTTTTT | CASSVEDRVPGELFF
TRBJ2-7 | . | TRBV6-5 | TRBD1 | TGTGCCAGCGGCAGGGGGTCGGGCTACGAGCAGTACTTC | CASGRGSGYEQYF
TRBJ2-5 | . | TRBV7-9 | TRBD1 | TGTGCCAGCAGCTCCAGGGGGCCAGAGACCCAGTACTTC | CASSSRGPETQYF
TRBJ2-5 | . | TRBV10-1 | . | TGCGCCAGCAGCGGACAGTACCAAGAGACCCAGTACTTC | CASSGQYQETQYF
TRBJ1-3 | . | TRBV6-1 | . | TGTGCCAGCGGTCCTCTACCCTCTGGAAACACCATATATTTT | CASGPLPSGNTIYF
TRBJ2-3 | . | TRBV9 | . | TGTGCCAGCAGCGACCCCGGGGGCTCGGCAGATACGCAGTATTTT | CASSDPGGSADTQYF
TRBJ2-5 | . | TRBV19 | . | TGTGCCAGTAACGCACCGGGACAAAAAGAGACCCAGTACTTC | CASNAPGQKETQYF
TRBJ2-2 | . | TRBV27 | TRBD2 | TGTGCCAGCAGTGGACTAGTAGGGTCGAACACCGGGGAGCTGTTTTTT | CASSGLVGSNTGELFF
TRBJ2-3 | once | TRBV7-9 | . | TGTGCCAGCAGCTTAAGCCGGACAGATACGCAGTATTTT | CASSLSRTDTQYF
TRBJ2-1 | . | TRBV5-4 | . | TGTGCCAGCAGCTCCAGATATTCGGACTCCTACAATGAGCAGTTCTTC | CASSSRYSDSYNEQFF
TRBJ2-5 | . | TRBV7-7 | TRBD2 | TGTGCTAGCAGCCAGGGCAGCGCTAGCGGGGGCCGGCAAGAGACCCAGTACTTC | CASSQGSASGGRQETQYF